What follows is one T cell receptor (beta chain) and its context. The repertoire was sequenced with immunoSEQ multiplex PCR; TCRdb's copy has only in-frame clones and lacks some. The sample contains under 600,000 clones, around 78% of which appear only once. The record originates from a study of shared clonotypes between healthy human individuals. Germline V gene data show CDR1 as LNHDA and CDR2 as SQIVND (reference sequence). The CDR3 contains 15 residues. V was pared by 3 bases and J by 8 bases, with 9 bases of the junction left unmatched. V gene TRBV19 combines with J gene TRBJ2-1; 8 bases align to TRBD2. Material: PBMCs. This receptor was taken from a woman aged 40 to 50 in good health. Some clones in this sample may be carry-over from other donors' samples. CDR3 amino acids: CASSISPGGGDEQFF. The CDR3 coding sequence is TGTGCCAGTAGTATCTCCCCGGGAGGGGGGGATGAGCAGTTCTTC. The full variable domain, its missing parts supplied by reference TRBV19 and TRBJ2-1, is DGGITQSPKYLFRKEGQNVTLSCEQNLNHDAMYWYRQDPGQGLRLIYYSQIVNDFQKGDIAEGYSVSREKKESFPLTVTSAQKNPTAFYLCASSISPGGGDEQFFGPGTRLTVL.